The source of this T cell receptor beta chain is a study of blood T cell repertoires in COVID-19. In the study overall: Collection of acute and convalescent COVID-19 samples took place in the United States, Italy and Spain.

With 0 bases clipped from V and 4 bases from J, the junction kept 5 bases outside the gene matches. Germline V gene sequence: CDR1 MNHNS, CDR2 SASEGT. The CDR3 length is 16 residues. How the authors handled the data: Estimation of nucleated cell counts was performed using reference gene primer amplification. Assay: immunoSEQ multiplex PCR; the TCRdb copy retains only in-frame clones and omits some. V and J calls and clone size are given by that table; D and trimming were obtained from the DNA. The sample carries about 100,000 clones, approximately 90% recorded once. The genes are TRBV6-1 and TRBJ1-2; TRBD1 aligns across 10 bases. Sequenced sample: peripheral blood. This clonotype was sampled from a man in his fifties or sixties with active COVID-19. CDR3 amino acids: CASSEAKGQGLYGYTF. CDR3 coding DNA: TGTGCCAGCAGTGAAGCGAAGGGACAGGGGCTCTATGGCTACACCTTC.